Here is one T cell receptor (beta chain) with its context. This CDR3 region has 14 residues. Per the germline V gene, CDR1 is LNHDA and CDR2 is SQIVND (reference sequence). Trimming cost V 6 bases and J 4 bases, with 12 bases left between them. The entry originates in a study of blood T cell repertoires in COVID-19. Measured with immunoSEQ multiplex PCR; TCRdb has only the in-frame clones, and not every one. The sample has 350,000 or so clones; more than 70% are singletons. The genes are TRBV19 and TRBJ2-2; possible D gene TRBD2, 5 bases. Sequenced sample: peripheral blood. The clonotype comes from a woman aged 55-70 years with COVID-19, enrolled during active disease. CDR3 residues: CASSPQLVTGELFF. CDR3 DNA sequence: TGTGCCAGTAGCCCCCAACTAGTCACCGGGGAGCTGTTTTTT.